The clone carrying this T cell receptor (beta chain) appeared a few times. The entry originates in a study of T cells in Graves' hyperthyroidism and ophthalmopathy. Clinical symptoms, serum thyroxine, TRAb, thyroid ultrasound and orbital computed tomography established diagnosis. The CDR3 is made up of 14 amino acids. Germline V gene data show CDR1 as SGHNT and CDR2 as YYREEE (reference sequence). V shed 2 bases and J 6 bases; nucleotides not matched to a gene: 6. Regions amplified from RNA transcripts were the TCR beta CDR3 regions. HTBI primers were used for first-round RT-PCR of the TCR CDR3. Using its own MiXCR run on the multiplex PCR reads, TCRdb lists one record per CDR3 protein. The table records about 760,000 distinct CDR3 sequences, about 35% of them present only once.

Sequenced material: blood. This clonotype was obtained from a woman aged 40 to 49 with Graves' hyperthyroidism. The chain has TRBV5-4 and TRBJ1-1; 8 bases line up with TRBD1. CDR3 protein: CASSFRTGRAEAFF. Written as DNA, the CDR3 is TGTGCCAGCAGCTTTCGGACAGGGAGGGCTGAAGCTTTCTTT.